This T cell receptor beta chain was captured in a study of lymphopenia after photon versus proton radiotherapy. Some clones are missing from TCRdb's copy, which holds only in-frame ones; the method was immunoSEQ multiplex PCR. Of over 15,000 clones listed, less than 90% were seen once; the top ten hold 8% to 10%. To note about this clone: Its antigen is undetermined.

Study observations and caveats: In patients who died, overall survival fell as post-nadir TCR diversity dropped more. Better survival with proton therapy was suggested as possible, not demonstrated. Under photons, naive T cells and diversity fell while effector/memory populations rose. Post-nadir diversity loss with photons came from oligoclonal expansion, particularly CD8+ Temra cells.

This CDR3 spans 15 amino acids. This sample comprised peripheral blood, obtained from a patient treated with proton-based radiotherapy. The chain couples TRBV21-1 to TRBJ1-2; the tabulated D call, TRBD1, remains unverified against the DNA. TRBV21-1 counts as a pseudogene. The clonotype comes from a man aged 65-85 years with pancreatic cancer. CDR3 sequence reads: CASSKGSTGGDGYTF. As DNA, the CDR3 is TGTGCCAGCAGCAAGGGGTCAACAGGGGGCGATGGCTACACCTTC.